This TCR beta chain comes out of a study of monozygotic twins with inflammatory bowel disease (dated by TCRdb to about 2019). With regard to the full study: A total of some 30 monozygotic twin pairs were included in the full study, comprising nine German pairs (four IBD-concordant, five IBD-discordant) and 19 IBD-discordant Danish pairs. Each individual had, on average, about 151 000 unique TCRalpha sequences and 181 000 unique TCRbeta sequences available for analysis. The search for disease-associated traits relied mainly on comparing IBD patients with their genetically identical healthy co-twins within discordant pairs.

What the study reported, not specific to this receptor: Fewer clonotypes were shared with other individuals by IBD patients than by healthy twins, most markedly in patients showing signs of disease activity. A decrease in TCRbeta repertoire diversity, as measured by inverse Simpson index, was observed in IBD patients compared with their healthy co-twins. Because patients were on differing immunosuppressive treatments, the repertoires may have picked up extra background noise and inter-individual variability. No single strong signal or clonotype linked to IBD turned up in the results, so the idea that one exists was not supported. No difference in repertoire similarity was observed between concordant and discordant twins, possibly owing to limited statistical power. The analysis was unable to tell apart different T cell subtypes.

From each donor, a roughly 2.5 ml peripheral blood sample was collected into PAXgene tubes and stored at -80 degrees C. Total RNA was isolated from whole blood with the PAXgene blood miRNA kit on an automated QIAcube, without T cell sorting. Peripheral blood from monozygotic twin pairs, either concordant or discordant for inflammatory bowel disease, underwent deep TCRalpha and TCRbeta repertoire profiling that used unique molecular barcoding. Smoking habits were recorded for all twin pairs, and individuals were classified as current, former or never smokers. In the case of this clonotype: This receptor's antigen is unknown.

Library creation used 5' RACE. Preparation of each TCR library used about 3,200 ng of total RNA. For each sample, cDNA synthesis was carried out in eight separate reactions using SMARTScribe reverse transcriptase. Unique molecular identifiers containing a 6-nucleotide sample barcode were introduced through template switching during cDNA synthesis. TCRalpha and TCRbeta cDNA was amplified in two nested PCRs of roughly 17 and 9 cycles, and bead purification was carried out after each PCR. Before amplification, the cDNA was both treated with uracil DNA-glycosylase and purified with the QIAquick PCR purification kit. The second PCR was the step at which Illumina TruSeq-compatible adapters and sample-specific barcodes were added. Library quality and concentration were checked on TapeStation and Qubit, and libraries were pooled at 5 to 6.5 ng each. Sequencing of the pooled libraries was done on an Illumina HiSeq2500 single-index Rapid Run using custom sequencing primers and 2 x 100 bp reads. On the study's bioinformatics: UMI-based consensus assembly with MiGEC version 1.2.6 was used to correct PCR and sequencing errors. MiXCR version 2.1.1 was used to carry out V(D)J alignment, clonotype assembly and CDR3 extraction. To normalise gene usage, clonotype sharing and MAIT/NKT TCR abundance, the top 1000, 10 000 and 20 000 clonotypes in each sample were analysed. After downsampling to 27 000 UMIs, diversity was calculated as the inverse Simpson index using the vegan R package. Paired Mann-Whitney U tests were applied to discordant twin pairs, and Benjamini-Hochberg correction was used for multiple testing. TCRdb reprocessed the reads, reporting each CDR3 protein sequence once and no DNA. TCRdb's processing, not the authors' own work, is the source of the V and J calls. The sample table holds just over 300,000 distinct CDR3 sequences. 5.6% of the sample lies in the top ten.

Including cysteine and phenylalanine, the CDR3 has 12 amino acids. Only the protein sequence is given. The germline V gene provides CDR1 MDHEN and CDR2 SYDVKM. In this chain, TRBV28 is recombined with TRBJ2-2. Source material: blood. The TCR originated in a human donor with ulcerative colitis or Crohn's disease, or a healthy co-twin of an affected twin (not recorded which). The CDR3 reads as follows: CASVKPTGELFF. Full variable domain (CDR3 extended with the reference TRBV28 and TRBJ2-2 proteins): DVKVTQSSRYLVKRTGEKVFLECVQDMDHENMFWYRQDPGLGLRLIYFSYDVKMKEKGDIPEGYSVSREKKERFSLILESASTNQTSMYLCASVKPTGELFFGEGSRLTVL.